This T cell receptor (beta chain) was identified during a study of blood T cell repertoires in COVID-19. Study-wide context: T cells, B-cell-depleted T cells, or PBMCs provided the cDNA or gDNA that served as material.

There are 16 residues in the CDR3. J was trimmed by 5 bases and V by 5 bases; bases with no gene match: 10. Germline values: CDR1 SGHTA, CDR2 FQGNSA. Only in-frame clones appear in the TCRdb table, and some are missing; sequencing was by immunoSEQ multiplex PCR. The sample lists 490,000 or so clones; approximately 91% were seen once. The age range of participants was 18 to 89 years, with residence in roughly 25 US areas. Each recovered donor of Cohort 3 presented with two negative PCRs, clearance, or symptom resolution. Sequencing input: PBMCs or T cells enriched from blood (not recorded which). This clonotype originated in a woman aged 55-70 years who had recovered from COVID-19. The genes are TRBV7-2 and TRBJ2-3; the match to TRBD2 covers 10 bases. The DNA for the CDR3 is TGTGCCAGCAGCCCACTAGCGGGGTCTAAAGAAGATACGCAGTATTTT. Translated: CASSPLAGSKEDTQYF.